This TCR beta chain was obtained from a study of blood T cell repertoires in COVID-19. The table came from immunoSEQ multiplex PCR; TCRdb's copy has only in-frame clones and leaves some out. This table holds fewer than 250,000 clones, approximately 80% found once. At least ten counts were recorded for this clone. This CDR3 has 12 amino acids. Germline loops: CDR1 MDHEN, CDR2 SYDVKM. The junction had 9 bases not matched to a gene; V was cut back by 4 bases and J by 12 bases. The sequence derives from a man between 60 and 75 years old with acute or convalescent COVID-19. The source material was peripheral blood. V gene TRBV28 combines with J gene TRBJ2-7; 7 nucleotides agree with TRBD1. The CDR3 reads CASSSGTAPRYF. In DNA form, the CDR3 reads TGTGCCAGCAGTTCCGGGACAGCACCCCGGTACTTC. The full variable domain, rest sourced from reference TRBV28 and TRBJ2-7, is DVKVTQSSRYLVKRTGEKVFLECVQDMDHENMFWYRQDPGLGLRLIYFSYDVKMKEKGDIPEGYSVSREKKERFSLILESASTNQTSMYLCASSSGTAPRYFGPGTRLTVT.